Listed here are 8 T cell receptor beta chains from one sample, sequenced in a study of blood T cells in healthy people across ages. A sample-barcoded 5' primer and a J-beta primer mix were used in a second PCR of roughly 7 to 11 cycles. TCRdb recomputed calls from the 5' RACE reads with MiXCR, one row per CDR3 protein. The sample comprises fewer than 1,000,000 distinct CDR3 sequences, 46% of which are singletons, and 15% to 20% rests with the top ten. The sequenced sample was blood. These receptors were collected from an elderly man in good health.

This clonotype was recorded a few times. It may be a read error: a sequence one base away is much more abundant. In DNA, the CDR3 is TGTGCCAGCAGCTTGGGCCACTTCAATGAGCAGTACTTC. This codes for CASSLGHFNEQYF. This chain uses TRBV5-6 with TRBJ2-7, with no clear D. Per the germline V gene, CDR1 is SGHDT and CDR2 is YYEEEE. V was shortened by 0 bases and J by 7 bases, with 11 bases between the two germline ends. The CDR3 consists of 13 residues.

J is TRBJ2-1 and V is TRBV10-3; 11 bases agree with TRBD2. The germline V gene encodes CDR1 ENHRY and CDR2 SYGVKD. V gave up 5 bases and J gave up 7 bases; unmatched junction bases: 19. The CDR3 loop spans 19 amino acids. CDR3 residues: CAISIGLAGPTADGNEQFF. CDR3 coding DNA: TGTGCCATCAGTATCGGACTAGCGGGCCCTACTGCTGATGGGAATGAGCAGTTCTTC.

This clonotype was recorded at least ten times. The CDR3 region is CANEGTGTDTQYF. As DNA, the CDR3 is TGTGCCAACGAAGGGACTGGCACAGATACGCAGTATTTT. The V and J genes are TRBV15 and TRBJ2-3; the D gene is possibly TRBD2 (6 bases). Trimming shortened V by 10 bases and J by 1 base, and 12 bases separated the two germline ends. The germline V gene encodes CDR1 LNHNV and CDR2 YYDKDF (reference sequence). The CDR3 runs 13 residues.

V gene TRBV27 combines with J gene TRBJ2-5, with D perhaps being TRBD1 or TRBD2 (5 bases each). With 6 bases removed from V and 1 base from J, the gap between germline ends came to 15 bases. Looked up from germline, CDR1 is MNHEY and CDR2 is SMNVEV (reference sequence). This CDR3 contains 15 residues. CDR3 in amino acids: CASRTSVGRQETQYF. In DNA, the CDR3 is TGTGCCAGCAGAACGTCCGTGGGACGCCAAGAGACCCAGTACTTC.

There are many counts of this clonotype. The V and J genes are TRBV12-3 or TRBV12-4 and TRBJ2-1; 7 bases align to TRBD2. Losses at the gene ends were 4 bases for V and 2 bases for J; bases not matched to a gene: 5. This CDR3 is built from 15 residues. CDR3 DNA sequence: TGTGCCAGCAGTTCCCTAGCGGTGACCTACAATGAGCAGTTCTTC. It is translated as CASSSLAVTYNEQFF.

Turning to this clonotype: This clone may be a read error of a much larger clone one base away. The CDR3 here is CASSGNNEQYF. In nucleotides, the CDR3 is TGTGCCAGCAGCGGAAACAATGAGCAGTACTTC. J is TRBJ2-7 and V is TRBV5-1, with D possibly TRBD2 on 5 matching bases. This CDR3 region has 11 residues. CDR1 and CDR2 (germline): SGHRS, YFSETQ.

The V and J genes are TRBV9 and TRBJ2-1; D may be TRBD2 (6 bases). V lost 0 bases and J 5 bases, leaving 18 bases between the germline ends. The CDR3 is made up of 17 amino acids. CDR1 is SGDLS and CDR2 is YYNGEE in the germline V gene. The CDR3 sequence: CASSVGGTPGAHNEQFF. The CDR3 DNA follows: TGTGCCAGCAGCGTAGGCGGGACCCCAGGCGCCCACAATGAGCAGTTCTTC.

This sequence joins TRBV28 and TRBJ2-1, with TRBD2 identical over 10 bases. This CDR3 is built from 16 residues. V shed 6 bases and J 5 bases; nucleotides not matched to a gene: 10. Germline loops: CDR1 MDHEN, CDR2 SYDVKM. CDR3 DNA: TGTGCCAGCAGCCCAATTTCAGGACTAGCGGACAATGAGCAGTTCTTC. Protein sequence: CASSPISGLADNEQFF.